This T cell receptor (beta chain) originates from a study of T-cell reconstitution after alpha-beta-depleted transplantation in children. CDR3 length equals 19 residues. Trimming shortened V by 0 bases and J by 1 base, and 20 bases separated the two germline ends. Germline V gene sequence: CDR1 SGHRS, CDR2 YFSETQ. Preparation of the TCRbeta library used unique molecular identifiers. TCRdb passed the PCR reads through MiXCR, listing each CDR3 protein once. The sample records approximately 350,000 distinct CDR3 sequences, around 10% being singletons. This clonotype occurred many times. The clonotype comes from a human donor who donated a stem cell graft to a child with acute lymphoblastic leukemia. This chain uses TRBV5-1 with TRBJ2-1; D is possibly TRBD2 (7 bases). Sequenced here: PBMCs from the stem cell graft donor, sampled from the stem cell graft. The CDR3 is CASSLALGGLMASYNEQFF. DNA for the CDR3: TGCGCCAGCAGCTTGGCGTTGGGGGGGCTGATGGCTTCCTACAATGAGCAGTTCTTC.